Here is one TCR beta chain with its context. This sample is part of a study of cytomegalovirus exposure and HLA in healthy donors. PCR used 60 Vbeta primers and 13 Jbeta primers. The repertoire was sequenced with immunoSEQ multiplex PCR; TCRdb's copy has only in-frame clones and lacks some. The profile covers 95,000 to 150,000 clones, with roughly 14% appearing a single time and 1.5% to 2% taken by the ten largest. CDR1 and CDR2 (germline): SGHRS, YFSETQ. Trimming stripped 0 bases from V and 6 bases from J, with 16 bases between. This CDR3 is 15 amino acids long. The chain has TRBV5-1 and TRBJ2-7; D is possibly TRBD2 (5 bases). This receptor was taken from a woman aged 18 to 35 in good health and CMV-seronegative. Sequenced sample: PBMCs. CDR3 coding DNA: TGCGCCAGCAGCTTGGGCCCTGGAGGCGCCGCCGAGCAGTACTTC. It encodes CASSLGPGGAAEQYF.